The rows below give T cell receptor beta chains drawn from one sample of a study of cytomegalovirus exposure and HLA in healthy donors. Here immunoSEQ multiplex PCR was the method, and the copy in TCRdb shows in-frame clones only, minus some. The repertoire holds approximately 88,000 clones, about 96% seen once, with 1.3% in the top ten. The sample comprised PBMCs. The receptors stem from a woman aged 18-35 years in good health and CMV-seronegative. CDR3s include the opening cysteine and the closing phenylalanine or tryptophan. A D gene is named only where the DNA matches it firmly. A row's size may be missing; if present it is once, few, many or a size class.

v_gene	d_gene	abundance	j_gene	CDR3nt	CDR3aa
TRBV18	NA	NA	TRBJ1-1	TGTGCCAGCTCACCGTTTTTTACGGGGGAAATGAACACTGAAGCTTTCTTT	CASSPFFTGEMNTEAFF
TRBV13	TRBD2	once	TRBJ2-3	TGTGCCAGCAGCTCGGGACTAGGGGTCACAGATACGCAGTATTTT	CASSSGLGVTDTQYF
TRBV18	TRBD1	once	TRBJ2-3	TGTGCCAGCTCACCAGGGACAGGGTATATCACAGATACGCAGTATTTT	CASSPGTGYITDTQYF
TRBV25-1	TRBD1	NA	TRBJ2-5	TGTGCCACCACAACTAAACAGGACAGGGCATGGGAGACCCAGTACTTC	CATTTKQDRAWETQYF
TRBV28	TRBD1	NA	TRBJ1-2	TGTGCCAGCAGTTCCACAGGGGATGGAGGCTACACCTTC	CASSSTGDGGYTF
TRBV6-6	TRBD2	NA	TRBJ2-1	TGTGCCAGCAGTCATCAGGGAGGGAATGAGCAGTTCTTC	CASSHQGGNEQFF
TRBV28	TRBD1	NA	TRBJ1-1	TGTGCCAGCAGCCCCCGGGACAGGGGGCATGAGAACACTGAAGCTTTCTTT	CASSPRDRGHENTEAFF
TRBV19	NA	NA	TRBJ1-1	TGTGCCAGTAGTATGACAGGCCTGAACACTGAAGCTTTCTTT	CASSMTGLNTEAFF
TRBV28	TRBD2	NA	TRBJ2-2	TGTGCCACCGGGACTAGCGTTTACGGGGAGCTGTTTTTT	CATGTSVYGELFF
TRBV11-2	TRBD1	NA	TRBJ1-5	TGTGCCAGCAGCTCGAGAGGGACAGGATCCGGTCAGCCCCAGCATTTT	CASSSRGTGSGQPQHF
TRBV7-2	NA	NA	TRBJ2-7	TGTGCCAGCAGCTTAGACCTCAGGGGCTCCTACGAGCAGTACTTC	CASSLDLRGSYEQYF
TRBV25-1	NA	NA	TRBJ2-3	TGTGCCAGCAGACCCGGCAGGGTCACAGATACGCAGTATTTT	CASRPGRVTDTQYF
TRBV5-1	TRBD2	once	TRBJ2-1	TGCGCCAGCAGCTCACCGGGACTAGCGATCGAGCAGTTCTTC	CASSSPGLAIEQFF
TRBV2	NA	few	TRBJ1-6	TGTGCCAGCAGAGACAGGCATAATTCACCCCTCCACTTT	CASRDRHNSPLHF
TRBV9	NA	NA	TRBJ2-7	TGTGCCAGCAGCGTTTCCGGTCGGGACGAGCAGTACTTC	CASSVSGRDEQYF
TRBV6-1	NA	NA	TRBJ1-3	TGTGCCAGCAGAAGCGAAGGTTCTGGAAACACCATATATTTT	CASRSEGSGNTIYF
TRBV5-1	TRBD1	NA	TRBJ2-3	TGCGCCAGCAGCTTGAAGACAGGGAGCACAGATACGCAGTATTTT	CASSLKTGSTDTQYF
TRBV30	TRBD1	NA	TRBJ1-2	TGTGCCTGGAGTACCGGTGCCAGGGGGCCGGAGGGCTACACCTTC	CAWSTGARGPEGYTF
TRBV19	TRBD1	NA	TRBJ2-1	TGTGCCAGTAGTACCCCTAGACAGGGGGCGGTCAATGAGCAGTTCTTC	CASSTPRQGAVNEQFF
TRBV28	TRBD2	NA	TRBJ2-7	TGTGCCAGCAGTCCATCCGGGACTAGCGGTTCCTACGAGCAGTACTTC	CASSPSGTSGSYEQYF